This T cell receptor (beta chain) was sequenced for a study of neurological immune-mediated disorders. Study results and caveats: CDR3 amino acid sequences found in expanded clones were never shared across subjects, suggesting private repertoires in all groups.

Over 200 million TCR-beta sequences (from 15-18 subjects) were yielded by each sequencing run. TCRdb passed the 5' RACE reads through MiXCR, listing each CDR3 protein once. Of approximately 100,000 distinct CDR3 sequences in the sample, around 3.4% were seen once. This clonotype was seen ten or more times. Antigen specificity is unknown. The material sequenced was PBMCs. This TCR was sampled from a woman aged 18-29 years with multiple sclerosis.

CDR3 sequence reads: CSAPRTFRAGVDLAKNIQYF. CDR3 DNA: TGCAGTGCCCCACGGACATTTCGAGCGGGAGTAGACCTAGCCAAAAACATTCAGTACTTC. The chain employs TRBV20-1 and TRBJ2-4, with 8 bases lining up with TRBD2. This CDR3 has 20 amino acids. The V gene end was trimmed by 6 bases and the J gene end by 0 bases; junction bases not matched to a gene: 22. Per germline, CDR1 DFQATT and CDR2 SNEGSKA (reference sequence).